This T cell receptor beta chain derives from a study of T cell responses to AZD1222 COVID-19 vaccine. The CDR3 runs 16 residues. The V end was cut by 1 base, the J end by 0 bases, with 11 bases between. Germline V gives CDR1 SGHTA, CDR2 FQGTGA. Clones were read by immunoSEQ multiplex PCR, and TCRdb kept only the in-frame ones, dropping some. The profile shows some 74,000 clones, roughly 85% of them singletons. Whole-study results and caveats: Donors were chiefly white British, with a greater number of females, and clonal diversity was perhaps underestimated.

Details on this clone: The target antigen is unknown.

The chain couples TRBV7-3 to TRBJ2-3, with D tentatively TRBD1 or TRBD2 (6 bases each). The sequencing used peripheral blood, collected 28 days after the second AZD1222 dose. The clonotype comes from an adult who received the AZD1222 COVID-19 vaccine. The CDR3 region is CASSLNGGTSTDTQYF. CDR3 nucleotides: TGTGCCAGCAGCTTAAATGGGGGGACAAGCACAGATACGCAGTATTTT.